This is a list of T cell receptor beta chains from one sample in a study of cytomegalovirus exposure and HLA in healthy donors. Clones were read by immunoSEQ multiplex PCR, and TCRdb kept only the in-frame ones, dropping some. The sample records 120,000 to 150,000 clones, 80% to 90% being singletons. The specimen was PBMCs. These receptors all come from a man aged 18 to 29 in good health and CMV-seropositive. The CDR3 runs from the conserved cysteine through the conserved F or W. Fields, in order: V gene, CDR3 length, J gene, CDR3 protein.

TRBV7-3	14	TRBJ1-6	CASSLSGPNSPLHF
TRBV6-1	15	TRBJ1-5	CASKWREEGNQPQHF
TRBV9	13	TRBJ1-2	CASKGGVENGYTF
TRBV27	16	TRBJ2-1	CASNRGLAGGYNEQFF
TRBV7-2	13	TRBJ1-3	CASSLVFGNTIYF
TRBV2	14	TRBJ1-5	CASTLSTGNQPQHF
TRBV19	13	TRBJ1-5	CASRQVPNQPQHF
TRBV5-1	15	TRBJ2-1	CASSLTRTSGNEQFF
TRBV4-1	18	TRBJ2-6	CASSQGGQISSGANVLTF
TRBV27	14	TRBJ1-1	CASNRQGPNTEAFF
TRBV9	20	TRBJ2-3	CASSTTVRLAGSSSTDTQYF
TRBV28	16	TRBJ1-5	CASSFWAQGARQPQHF
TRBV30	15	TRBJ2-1	CAWSRKQGLDNEQFF
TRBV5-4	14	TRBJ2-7	CASSLHSGSIEQYF
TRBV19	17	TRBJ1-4	CASSIDSTFATNEKLFF
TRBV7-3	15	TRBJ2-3	CASSPYGGNFDTQYF